The clone carrying this TCR beta chain showed up just a few times. These data originate in a study of shared T cell receptors in the human thymus. Only in-frame clones appear in the TCRdb table, and some are missing; sequencing was by immunoSEQ multiplex PCR. The sample includes roughly 500,000 clones, approximately 80% of them seen just once. Germline CDR1 is SGDLS and CDR2 is YYNGEE. This CDR3 spans 17 amino acids. Unmatched junction bases numbered 11, after V lost 0 bases and J lost 9 bases. A further study also used this sample, focusing on human thymus T cells. That paper states: Resections from corrective heart surgery provided thymus tissue.

The receptor's source is a boy in the first two years of life with a congenital heart defect. The material sequenced was thymocytes. The V call is TRBV9, the J call TRBJ2-1; 11 bases are shared with TRBD2. This chain's CDR3 is CASSVGTSGRREGEQFF. The DNA for the CDR3 is TGTGCCAGCAGCGTAGGAACTAGCGGGAGAAGGGAGGGTGAGCAGTTCTTC.